Given below is one T cell receptor (beta chain) in context. This specimen belongs to a study of control samples from healthy donors and cancer patients. This CDR3 spans 13 amino acids. V lost 5 bases, J lost 1 base, and 7 bases lay in between. Germline values: CDR1 KGHDR, CDR2 SFDVKD. TCRdb's table, derived via immunoSEQ multiplex PCR, lists solely in-frame clones and lacks some. The sample contains 40,000 to 50,000 clones, 93% of which appear only once. This sequence originates from a woman aged 50 to 65 with head and neck cancer. This chain uses TRBV24-1 with TRBJ2-5; unclear D gene. Source material: PBMCs. The CDR3 bases are TGTGCCACCAGTGGGGGATCCCAAGAGACCCAGTACTTC. Translated: CATSGGSQETQYF.